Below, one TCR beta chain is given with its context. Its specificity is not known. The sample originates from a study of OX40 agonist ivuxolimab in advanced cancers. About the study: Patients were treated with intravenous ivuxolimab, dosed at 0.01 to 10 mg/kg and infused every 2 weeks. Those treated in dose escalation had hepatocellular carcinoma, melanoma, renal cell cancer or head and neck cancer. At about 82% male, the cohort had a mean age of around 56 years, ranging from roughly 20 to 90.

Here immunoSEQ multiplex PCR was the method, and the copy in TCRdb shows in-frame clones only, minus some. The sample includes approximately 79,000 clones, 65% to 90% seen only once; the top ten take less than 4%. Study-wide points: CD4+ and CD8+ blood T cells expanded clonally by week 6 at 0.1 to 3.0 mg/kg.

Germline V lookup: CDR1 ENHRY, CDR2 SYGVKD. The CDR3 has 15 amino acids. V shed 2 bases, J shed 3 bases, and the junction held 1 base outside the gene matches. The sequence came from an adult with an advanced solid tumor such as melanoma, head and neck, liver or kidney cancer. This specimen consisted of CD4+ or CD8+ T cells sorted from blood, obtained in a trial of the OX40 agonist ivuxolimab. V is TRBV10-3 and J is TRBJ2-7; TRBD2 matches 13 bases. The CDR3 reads CAISEGTSGNYEQYF. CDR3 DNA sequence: TGTGCCATCAGTGAGGGGACTAGCGGGAACTACGAGCAGTACTTC.